Here is one T cell receptor beta chain with its context. The treatment: over 15 received Ad26.COV2.S at low or high dose, single or two shots; 5 received placebo; per-sample allocation not given. Sampling was done on day 63 after the first vaccine or placebo injection. The sample belongs to a study of Ad26.COV2.S vaccination and SARS-CoV-2 variants. The V gene's germline CDR1 is KGHSH and CDR2 LQKENI. The CDR3 runs to 16 residues. V lost 3 bases and J 0 bases, leaving 13 bases between the germline ends. Repertoires were generated with immunoSEQ multiplex PCR, while TCRdb's copy carries only in-frame clones and drops some. The sample records just under 250,000 clones, around nine tenths being singletons.

The specimen comprised peripheral blood, sampled in a trial of Ad26.COV2.S vaccine versus placebo. The clonotype originates from a person between 18 and 60 years old who received the Ad26.COV2.S COVID-19 vaccine or a placebo. This sequence joins TRBV18 and TRBJ2-3; tentative D call: TRBD2 (6 bases). CDR3: CASSPRGALSTDTQYF. The CDR3 DNA is TGTGCCAGCTCACCCCGCGGGGCCCTAAGCACAGATACGCAGTATTTT.